Below are 24 T cell receptor beta chains sequenced from a single sample in a study of T cell repertoires in cytomegalovirus infection. Each CDR3 protein gets one entry after TCRdb re-called the reads with MiXCR. The data show fewer than 550,000 distinct CDR3 sequences, with more than 25% seen just once and over 10% held by the top ten. The sample comprised PBMCs. The receptors shown here come from a human donor in good health (CMV status not recorded). Some clones in this sample may be carry-over from other donors' samples.

V gene TRBV5-1 combines with J gene TRBJ2-1; TRBD2 matches at 10 bases. The germline V gene encodes CDR1 SGHRS and CDR2 YFSETQ. V trimming: 4 bases; J trimming: 8 bases; junction bases outside the gene matches: 9. The CDR3 loop spans 15 amino acids. The CDR3: CASSISSGSIDEQFF. In nucleotides, the CDR3 is TGCGCCAGCAGCATATCTAGCGGGAGCATCGATGAGCAGTTCTTC.

This clonotype occurred a few times. V gene TRBV19 combines with J gene TRBJ2-2; 7 nucleotides match TRBD2. Germline-derived CDR1 and CDR2 are LNHDA and SQIVND (reference sequence). Unmatched junction bases numbered 13, after V lost 5 bases and J lost 4 bases. This CDR3 spans 17 amino acids. In DNA, the CDR3 is TGTGCCAGTAGTGGTAGCTCGGGAGGCCCCACCACCGGGGAGCTGTTTTTT. Encoded protein: CASSGSSGGPTTGELFF.

The sample holds one count of this clonotype. The rearrangement links TRBV20-1 to TRBJ2-2; D gene uncertain. The CDR3 consists of 15 residues. The germline CDR1 and CDR2 sequences are DFQATT and SNEGSKA (reference sequence). V was shortened by 2 bases and J by 2 bases, with 12 bases between the two germline ends. The DNA for the CDR3 is TGCAGTGCTAGAATACCGGCCGGAAACACCGGGGAGCTGTTTTTT. Its translation: CSARIPAGNTGELFF.

This clonotype occurred many times. The chain uses TRBV7-3 and TRBJ2-1; tentatively, D is TRBD2 (6 bases). This CDR3 is 13 amino acids long. Germline assignment: CDR1 SGHTA and CDR2 FQGTGA. With 4 bases removed from V and 10 bases from J, the gap between germline ends came to 14 bases. The DNA of the CDR3 is TGTGCCAGCAGCTCAAATATGGAGGGGGAGCAGTTCTTC. Protein product: CASSSNMEGEQFF.

There are a few counts of this clonotype. The chain employs TRBV5-1 and TRBJ1-1; 7 nucleotides line up with TRBD1. CDR1 is SGHRS and CDR2 is YFSETQ in the germline V gene. Trimming cost V 0 bases and J 4 bases; bases outside gene matches: 9. The length of the CDR3 is 16 residues. CDR3 DNA: TGCGCCAGCAGCTTGGCCGGGACAGCGACGGGCACTGAAGCTTTCTTT. Its protein is CASSLAGTATGTEAFF.

V usage is TRBV19 and J usage is TRBJ2-4; D uncertain. This CDR3 comprises 13 residues. Germline loops: CDR1 LNHDA, CDR2 SQIVND (reference sequence). Trimming pared 3 bases from V and 9 bases from J, leaving 12 bases between. Here the CDR3 DNA reads TGTGCCAGTAGTATTCCGTATTTGGGCATTCAGTACTTC. Translated, it gives CASSIPYLGIQYF.

This clonotype was observed once. The V call is TRBV11-2, the J call TRBJ1-1; D might be TRBD1 (5 bases). This CDR3 is 13 amino acids long. Per the germline V gene, CDR1 is SGHAT and CDR2 is FQNNGV. Between the trimmed V and J ends, which lost 4 bases and 5 bases, there was a span of 11 bases. The CDR3 here is CASSWGFETEAFF. As DNA, the CDR3 is TGTGCCAGCAGCTGGGGGTTTGAGACTGAAGCTTTCTTT.

This clonotype was detected a few times. The V gene is TRBV12-3 or TRBV12-4, the J gene TRBJ1-5; D possibly corresponds to TRBD1 (5 bases). The V end lost 4 bases, the J end lost 2 bases, and 9 bases lay between the germline ends. The CDR3 spans 14 residues. Here the CDR3 DNA reads TGTGCCAGCAGTTGGGACGGAGGCAATCAGCCCCAGCATTTT. Its protein product is CASSWDGGNQPQHF.

The V and J genes are TRBV5-4 and TRBJ1-1; 10 bases line up with TRBD1. The germline V gene encodes CDR1 SGHNT and CDR2 YYREEE (reference sequence). Trimming took 4 bases from V and 8 from J; bases not matched to a gene: 11. The CDR3 is made up of 15 amino acids. This CDR3 is CASSPRTGGEREAFF. In DNA form, the CDR3 reads TGTGCCAGCAGCCCCCGGACAGGGGGGGAGCGGGAAGCTTTCTTT.

Ten or more counts support this clonotype. The CDR3 DNA reads TGTGCCAGCAGTTACTCACAGGGGAAGGCCGGGGAGCTGTTTTTT. Encoded protein: CASSYSQGKAGELFF. The chain combines TRBV28 with TRBJ2-2, with 7 bases lining up with TRBD1. CDR3 length equals 15 residues. V lost 4 bases, J lost 6 bases, and 8 bases stayed unmatched. From germline, CDR1 is MDHEN and CDR2 SYDVKM.

There are many counts of this clonotype. CDR3 in amino acids: CASSAGLLGDEKLFF. CDR3 nucleotide sequence: TGTGCCAGCAGCGCCGGCCTCTTGGGGGATGAAAAACTGTTTTTT. The chain has TRBV11-2 and TRBJ1-4; TRBD1 might be the D (5 bases). Trimming cost V 5 bases and J 6 bases, with 16 bases left between them. The CDR3 contains 15 residues. Germline lookup yields CDR1 SGHAT and CDR2 FQNNGV.

V and J are TRBV14 and TRBJ1-1; D is perhaps TRBD1 (5 bases). V was pared by 1 base and J by 10 bases, with 22 bases between. There are 16 residues in the CDR3. CDR1 SGHDN and CDR2 FVKESK come from the germline V gene. The CDR3, as DNA: TGTGCCAGCAGCCAAGGTGGGGCCCAGGGTAGCGGGAGAGCTTTCTTT. As protein: CASSQGGAQGSGRAFF.

The chain carries TRBV6-2 or TRBV6-3 and TRBJ2-5; 11 positions match TRBD2. Germline assignment: CDR1 MNHEY and CDR2 SVGEGT. Trimming took 6 bases from V and 5 from J; bases not matched to a gene: 5. The CDR3 runs 14 residues. CDR3 region: CASRRLAGMETQYF. The CDR3, as DNA: TGTGCCAGCAGACGACTAGCGGGAATGGAGACCCAGTACTTC.

The V gene is TRBV6-2 or TRBV6-3, the J gene TRBJ1-5; D not resolved. Germline lookup yields CDR1 MNHEY and CDR2 SVGEGT. V was shortened by 6 bases and J by 4 bases, with 7 bases between the two germline ends. The CDR3 runs 12 residues. Here the CDR3 DNA reads TGTGCCAGCAGAGACGGGAATCAGCCCCAGCATTTT. Translation gives CASRDGNQPQHF.

V and J are TRBV28 and TRBJ1-5; maybe TRBD1 (5 bases). V lost 5 bases, J lost 3 bases, and 14 bases lay in between. The length of the CDR3 is 15 residues. CDR1 and CDR2 (germline): MDHEN, SYDVKM. CDR3: CASSKGWGYNQPQHF. CDR3 nucleotide sequence: TGTGCCAGCAGTAAAGGGTGGGGGTACAATCAGCCCCAGCATTTT.

The J gene is TRBJ1-3, the V gene TRBV7-9, with TRBD1 matching over 10 bases. The CDR3 spans 14 residues. V dropped 6 bases and J dropped 4; count of bases not matched to a gene: 3. CDR1 and CDR2 (germline): SEHNR, FQNEAQ (reference sequence). The CDR3 nucleotides are TGTGCCAGCAGAGGACAGGGGGAAGGAAACACCATATATTTT. Amino acids: CASRGQGEGNTIYF.

CDR3 bases: TGCAGCGTTGTGCCTAGCGGGGGGGGGAGGAATGAGCAGTTCTTC. Translation: CSVVPSGGGRNEQFF. The chain is built from TRBV29-1 and TRBJ2-1; 12 bases line up with TRBD2. CDR1 is SQVTM, CDR2 ANQGSEA, per germline. V gave up 4 bases and J gave up 7 bases; unmatched junction bases: 8. The CDR3 length is 15 residues.

The rearrangement uses TRBV9 and TRBJ2-3; D ambiguous. The germline gives CDR1 SGDLS, CDR2 YYNGEE. The CDR3 spans 12 residues. V lost 0 bases and J lost 5, with 4 bases in between. CDR3 nucleotide sequence: TGTGCCAGCAGCGTAGTGAGAGATACGCAGTATTTT. Translation: CASSVVRDTQYF.

This clonotype was observed a handful of times. This chain joins TRBV20-1 and TRBJ1-5; TRBD1 agrees at 9 bases. The CDR3 totals 16 residues. With V trimmed by 3 bases and J by 3 bases, 9 bases remained unmatched. Per germline, CDR1 DFQATT and CDR2 SNEGSKA (reference sequence). The CDR3 bases are TGCAGTGCTAGTAGTCGGGGACAGGGAGACAATCAGCCCCAGCATTTT. Translating it yields CSASSRGQGDNQPQHF.

The table lists this clonotype with many counts. The chain couples TRBV7-2 to TRBJ2-3, with 8 positions matching TRBD2. This CDR3 is built from 15 residues. Unmatched junction bases numbered 3, after V lost 1 base and J lost 3 bases. Germline V gene sequence: CDR1 SGHTA, CDR2 FQGNSA. The CDR3 coding sequence is TGTGCCAGCAGCTTAGGAGCGGGAGAGACAGATACGCAGTATTTT. It yields the protein CASSLGAGETDTQYF.

The chain combines TRBV15 with TRBJ2-2; D unclear. Germline V gene data show CDR1 as LNHNV and CDR2 as YYDKDF (reference sequence). The CDR3 is made up of 16 amino acids. V shed 0 bases and J shed 2 bases, with 10 bases lying between them. In DNA, the CDR3 is TGTGCCACCAGCAGAGATCGGGTTACAAACACCGGGGAGCTGTTTTTT. Translated, it gives CATSRDRVTNTGELFF.

In its sample, this clonotype was seen a few times. The chain joins TRBV4-3 to TRBJ2-7; D uncertain. The CDR3 runs 15 residues. Germline V gives CDR1 LGHNA, CDR2 YSLEER. V was trimmed by 3 bases and J by 0 bases, leaving 12 bases between them. In nucleotides, the CDR3 is TGCGCCAGCAGCCACTATCAATTGAGCTCCTACGAGCAGTACTTC. It is translated as CASSHYQLSSYEQYF.

This clonotype appeared many times. The chain joins TRBV27 to TRBJ2-1, with no clear D. The CDR3 totals 14 residues. Trimming took 4 bases from V and 2 from J, leaving 9 bases between them. Germline values: CDR1 MNHEY, CDR2 SMNVEV (reference sequence). CDR3: CASSWVSTYNEQFF. In DNA, the CDR3 is TGTGCCAGCAGTTGGGTTAGTACCTACAATGAGCAGTTCTTC.

The chain joins TRBV7-9 to TRBJ1-4, with D possibly matching TRBD1 (5 bases). CDR1 and CDR2 from the germline V gene are SEHNR and FQNEAQ (reference sequence). The CDR3 totals 13 residues. V shed 6 bases and J shed 13 bases, with 18 bases lying between them. For the CDR3, the DNA is TGTGCCAGCAGTGCGTCCGGGACGGAAGGACTGTTTTTT. It is translated as CASSASGTEGLFF. Together with reference TRBV7-9 and TRBJ1-4, the CDR3 gives the full variable domain: DTGVSQNPRHKITKRGQNVTFRCDPISEHNRLYWYRQTLGQGPEFLTYFQNEAQLEKSRLLSDRFSAERPKGSFSTLEIQRTEQGDSAMYLCASSASGTEGLFFGSGTQLSVL.